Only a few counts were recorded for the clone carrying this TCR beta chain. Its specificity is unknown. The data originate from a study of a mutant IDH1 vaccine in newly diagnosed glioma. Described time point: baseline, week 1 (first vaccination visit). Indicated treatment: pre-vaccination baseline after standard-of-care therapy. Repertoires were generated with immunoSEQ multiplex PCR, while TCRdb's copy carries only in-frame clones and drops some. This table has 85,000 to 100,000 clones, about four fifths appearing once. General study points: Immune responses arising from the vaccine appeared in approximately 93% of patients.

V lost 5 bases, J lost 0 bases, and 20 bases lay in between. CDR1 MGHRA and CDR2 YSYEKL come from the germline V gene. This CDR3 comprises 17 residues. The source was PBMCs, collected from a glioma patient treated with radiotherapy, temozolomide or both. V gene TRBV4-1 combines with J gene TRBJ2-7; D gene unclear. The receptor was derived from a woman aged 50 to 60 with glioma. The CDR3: CASSNKGPPGVSYEQYF. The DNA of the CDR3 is TGCGCCAGCAGCAATAAAGGACCCCCAGGCGTCTCCTACGAGCAGTACTTC.